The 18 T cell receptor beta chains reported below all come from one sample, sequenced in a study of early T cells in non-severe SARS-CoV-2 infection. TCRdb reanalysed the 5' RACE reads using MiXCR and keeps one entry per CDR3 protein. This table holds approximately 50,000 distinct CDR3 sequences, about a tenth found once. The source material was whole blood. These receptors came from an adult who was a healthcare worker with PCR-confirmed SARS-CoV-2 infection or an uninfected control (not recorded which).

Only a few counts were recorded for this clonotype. Written as DNA, the CDR3 is TGTGCCAGCAGCTCAAGACTGGAGGCCTCCTACGAGCAGTACTTC. Residues: CASSSRLEASYEQYF. The chain combines TRBV28 with TRBJ2-7; perhaps TRBD2 as D (5 bases). The CDR3 covers 15 residues. Trimming shortened V by 6 bases and J by 0 bases, and 15 bases separated the two germline ends. In germline, CDR1 is MDHEN, CDR2 SYDVKM. Full variable domain (remainder filled in from reference TRBV28 and TRBJ2-7): DVKVTQSSRYLVKRTGEKVFLECVQDMDHENMFWYRQDPGLGLRLIYFSYDVKMKEKGDIPEGYSVSREKKERFSLILESASTNQTSMYLCASSSRLEASYEQYFGPGTRLTVT.

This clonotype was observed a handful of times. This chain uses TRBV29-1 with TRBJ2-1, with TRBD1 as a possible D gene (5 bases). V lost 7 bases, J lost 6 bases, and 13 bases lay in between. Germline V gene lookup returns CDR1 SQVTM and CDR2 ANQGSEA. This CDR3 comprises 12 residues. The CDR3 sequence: CSAPGSGNEQFF. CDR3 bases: TGCAGCGCACCAGGGTCCGGCAATGAGCAGTTCTTC.

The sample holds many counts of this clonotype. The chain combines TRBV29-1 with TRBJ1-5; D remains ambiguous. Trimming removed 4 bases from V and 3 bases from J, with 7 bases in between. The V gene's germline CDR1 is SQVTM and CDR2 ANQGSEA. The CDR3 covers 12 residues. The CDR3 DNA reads TGCAGCGTTGGGCAGTACAATCAGCCCCAGCATTTT. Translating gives CSVGQYNQPQHF.

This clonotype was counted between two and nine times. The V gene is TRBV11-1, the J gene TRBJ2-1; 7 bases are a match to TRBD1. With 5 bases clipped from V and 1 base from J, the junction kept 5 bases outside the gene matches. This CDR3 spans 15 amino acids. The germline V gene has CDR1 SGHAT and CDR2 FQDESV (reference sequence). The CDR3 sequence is CASSPLTGSYNEQFF. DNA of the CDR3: TGTGCCAGCAGCCCGTTGACAGGGTCCTACAATGAGCAGTTCTTC.

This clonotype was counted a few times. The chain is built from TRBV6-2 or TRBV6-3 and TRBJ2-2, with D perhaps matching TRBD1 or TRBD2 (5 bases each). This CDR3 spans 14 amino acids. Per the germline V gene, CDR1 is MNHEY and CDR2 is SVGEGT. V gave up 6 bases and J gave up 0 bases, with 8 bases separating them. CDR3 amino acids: CASRPGPNTGELFF. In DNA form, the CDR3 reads TGTGCCAGCAGACCGGGACCGAACACCGGGGAGCTGTTTTTT.

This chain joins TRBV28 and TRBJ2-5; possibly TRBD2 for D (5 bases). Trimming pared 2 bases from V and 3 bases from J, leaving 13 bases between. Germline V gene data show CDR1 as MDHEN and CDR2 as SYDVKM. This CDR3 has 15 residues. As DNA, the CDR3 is TGTGCCAGCAGTTTACCGGGGATGGTGGAAGAGACCCAGTACTTC. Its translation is CASSLPGMVEETQYF. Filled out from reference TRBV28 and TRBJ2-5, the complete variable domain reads DVKVTQSSRYLVKRTGEKVFLECVQDMDHENMFWYRQDPGLGLRLIYFSYDVKMKEKGDIPEGYSVSREKKERFSLILESASTNQTSMYLCASSLPGMVEETQYFGPGTRLLVL.

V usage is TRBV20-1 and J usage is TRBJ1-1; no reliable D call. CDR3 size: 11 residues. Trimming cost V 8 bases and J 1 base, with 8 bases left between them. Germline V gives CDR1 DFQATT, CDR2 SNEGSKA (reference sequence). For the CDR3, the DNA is TGCAGTCTGGACTGGAACACTGAAGCTTTCTTT. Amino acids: CSLDWNTEAFF.

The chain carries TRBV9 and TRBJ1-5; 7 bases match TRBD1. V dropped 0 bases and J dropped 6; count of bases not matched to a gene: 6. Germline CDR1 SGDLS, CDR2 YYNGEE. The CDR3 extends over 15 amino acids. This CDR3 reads CASSVADRAGQPQHF. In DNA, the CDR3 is TGTGCCAGCAGCGTAGCTGACAGGGCTGGTCAGCCCCAGCATTTT.

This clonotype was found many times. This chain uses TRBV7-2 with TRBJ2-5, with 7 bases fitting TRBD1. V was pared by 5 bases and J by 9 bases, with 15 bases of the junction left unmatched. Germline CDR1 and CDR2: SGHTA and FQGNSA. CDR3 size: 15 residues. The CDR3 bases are TGTGCCAGCAGCCTTCAGAACAGGGCCCAGGGGGCCCAGTACTTC. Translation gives CASSLQNRAQGAQYF.

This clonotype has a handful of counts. The CDR3 nucleotides read TGCAGTGCTTTCTCCGGACTAGCGGGAGGAGAGACCCAGTACTTC. It yields the protein CSAFSGLAGGETQYF. This rearrangement joins TRBV20-1 to TRBJ2-5; 14 nucleotides agree with TRBD2. CDR1 is DFQATT, CDR2 SNEGSKA, per germline (reference sequence). The CDR3 is 15 residues long. Trimming removed 5 bases from V and 4 bases from J; junction bases left unmatched: 6.

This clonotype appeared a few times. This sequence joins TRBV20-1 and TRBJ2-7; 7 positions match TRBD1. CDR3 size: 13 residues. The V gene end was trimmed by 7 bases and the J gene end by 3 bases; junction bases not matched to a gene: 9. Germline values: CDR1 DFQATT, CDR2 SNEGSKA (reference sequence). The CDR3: CSGKPGTVYEQYF. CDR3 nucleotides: TGCAGTGGAAAACCCGGGACAGTCTACGAGCAGTACTTC.

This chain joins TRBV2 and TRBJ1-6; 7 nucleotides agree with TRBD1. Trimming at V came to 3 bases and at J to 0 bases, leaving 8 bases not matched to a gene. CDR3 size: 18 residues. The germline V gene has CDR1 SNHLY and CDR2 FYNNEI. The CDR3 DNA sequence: TGTGCCAGCAGTGAGTCGGGACAGTCGAGCTCCTATAATTCACCCCTCCACTTT. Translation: CASSESGQSSSYNSPLHF.

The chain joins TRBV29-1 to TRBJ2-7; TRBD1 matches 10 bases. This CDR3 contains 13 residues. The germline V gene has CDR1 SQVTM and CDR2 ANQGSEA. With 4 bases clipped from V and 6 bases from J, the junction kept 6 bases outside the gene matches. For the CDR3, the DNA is TGCAGCGTTGGTTCCGACAGGGGGCGCGAGCAGTACTTC. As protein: CSVGSDRGREQYF.

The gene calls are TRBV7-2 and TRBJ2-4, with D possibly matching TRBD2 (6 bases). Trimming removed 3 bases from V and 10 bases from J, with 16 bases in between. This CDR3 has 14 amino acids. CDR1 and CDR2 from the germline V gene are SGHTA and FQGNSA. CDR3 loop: CASSLQLAEGIQYF. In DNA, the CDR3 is TGTGCCAGCAGCTTGCAACTAGCAGAGGGGATTCAGTACTTC.

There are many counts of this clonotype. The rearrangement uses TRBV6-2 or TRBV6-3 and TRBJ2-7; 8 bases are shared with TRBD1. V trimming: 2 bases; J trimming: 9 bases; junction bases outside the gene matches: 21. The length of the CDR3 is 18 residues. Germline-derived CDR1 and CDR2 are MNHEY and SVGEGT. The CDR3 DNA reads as TGTGCCAGCAGTTACAGGACGTATGGCCGACAGGGGCGAAGCGGGCAGTACTTC. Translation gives CASSYRTYGRQGRSGQYF.

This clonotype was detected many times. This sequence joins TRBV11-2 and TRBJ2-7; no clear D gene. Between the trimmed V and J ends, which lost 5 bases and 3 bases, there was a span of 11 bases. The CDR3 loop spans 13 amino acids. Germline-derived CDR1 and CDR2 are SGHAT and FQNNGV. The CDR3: CASSLGPDYEQYF. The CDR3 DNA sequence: TGTGCCAGCAGCCTCGGGCCCGACTACGAGCAGTACTTC.

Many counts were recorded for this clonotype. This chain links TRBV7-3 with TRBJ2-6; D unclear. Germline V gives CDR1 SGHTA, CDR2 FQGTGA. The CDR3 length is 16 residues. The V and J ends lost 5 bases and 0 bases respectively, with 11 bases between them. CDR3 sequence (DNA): TGTGCCAGCAGCCCGACACCTGTCTCTGGGGCCAACGTCCTGACTTTC. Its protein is CASSPTPVSGANVLTF.

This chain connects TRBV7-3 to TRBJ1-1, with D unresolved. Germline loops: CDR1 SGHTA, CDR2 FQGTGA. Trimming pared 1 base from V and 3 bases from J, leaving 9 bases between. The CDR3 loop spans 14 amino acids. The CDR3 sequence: CASSLKGLDTEAFF. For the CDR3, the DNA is TGTGCCAGCAGCTTAAAGGGCCTGGACACTGAAGCTTTCTTT. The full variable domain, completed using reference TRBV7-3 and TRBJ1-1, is GAGVSQTPSNKVTEKGKYVELRCDPISGHTALYWYRQSLGQGPEFLIYFQGTGAADDSGLPNDRFFAVRPEGSVSTLKIQRTERGDSAVYLCASSLKGLDTEAFFGQGTRLTVV.